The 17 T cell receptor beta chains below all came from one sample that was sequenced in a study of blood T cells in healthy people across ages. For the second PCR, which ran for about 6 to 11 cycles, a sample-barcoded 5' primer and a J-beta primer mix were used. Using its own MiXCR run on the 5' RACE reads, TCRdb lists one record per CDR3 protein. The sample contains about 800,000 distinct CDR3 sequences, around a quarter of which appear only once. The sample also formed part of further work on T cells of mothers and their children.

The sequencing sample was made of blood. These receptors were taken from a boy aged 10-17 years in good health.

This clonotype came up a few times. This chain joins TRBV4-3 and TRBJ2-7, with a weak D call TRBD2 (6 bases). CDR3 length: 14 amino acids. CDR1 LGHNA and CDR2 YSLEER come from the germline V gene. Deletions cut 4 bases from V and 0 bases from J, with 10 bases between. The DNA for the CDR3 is TGCGCCAGCAGCCGAGGGGACTCCTCCTACGAGCAGTACTTC. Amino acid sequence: CASSRGDSSYEQYF.

The CDR3 coding sequence is TGCAGCGTTGAGCTTACAGGCGGCACCTATGGCTACACCTTC. This gives the protein CSVELTGGTYGYTF. The chain couples TRBV29-1 to TRBJ1-2; maybe TRBD1 (5 bases). Germline CDR1 SQVTM, CDR2 ANQGSEA. CDR3 length equals 14 residues. The V gene lost 3 bases and the J gene lost 4 bases, with 15 bases spanning the gap.

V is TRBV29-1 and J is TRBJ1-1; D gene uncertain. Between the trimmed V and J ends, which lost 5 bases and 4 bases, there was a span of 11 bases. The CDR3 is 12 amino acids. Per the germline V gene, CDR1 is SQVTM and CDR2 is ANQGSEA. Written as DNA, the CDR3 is TGCAGCGTTAACCCGTTTGGCACTGAAGCTTTCTTT. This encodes CSVNPFGTEAFF.

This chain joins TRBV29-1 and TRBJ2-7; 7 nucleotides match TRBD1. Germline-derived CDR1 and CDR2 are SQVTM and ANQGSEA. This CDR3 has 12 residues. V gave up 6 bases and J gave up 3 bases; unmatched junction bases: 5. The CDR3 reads CSVRGLYYEQYF. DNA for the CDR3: TGCAGCGTGAGGGGGCTCTACTACGAGCAGTACTTC.

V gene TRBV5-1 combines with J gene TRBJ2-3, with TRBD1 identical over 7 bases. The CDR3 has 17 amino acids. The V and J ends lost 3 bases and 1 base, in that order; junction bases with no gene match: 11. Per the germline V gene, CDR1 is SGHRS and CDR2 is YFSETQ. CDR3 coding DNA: TGCGCCAGCAGCTCTGGGATGACAGGGCGGGGCACAGATACGCAGTATTTT. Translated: CASSSGMTGRGTDTQYF.

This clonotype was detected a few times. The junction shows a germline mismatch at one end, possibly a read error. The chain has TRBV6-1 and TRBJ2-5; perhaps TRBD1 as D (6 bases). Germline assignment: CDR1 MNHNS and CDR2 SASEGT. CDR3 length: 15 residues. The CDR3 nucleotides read TGTGCCAGCAGTGTCAACAGGGCGATACAAGAGACCCAGCACTTC. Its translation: CASSVNRAIQETQHF.

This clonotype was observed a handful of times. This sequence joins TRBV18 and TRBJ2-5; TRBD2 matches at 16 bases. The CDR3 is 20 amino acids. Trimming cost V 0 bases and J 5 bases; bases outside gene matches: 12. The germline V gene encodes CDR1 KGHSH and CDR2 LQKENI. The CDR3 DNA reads TGTGCCAGCTCACCACCGGGACTAGCGGGGGGGCCGACGCACAAGGAGACCCAGTACTTC. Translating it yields CASSPPGLAGGPTHKETQYF.

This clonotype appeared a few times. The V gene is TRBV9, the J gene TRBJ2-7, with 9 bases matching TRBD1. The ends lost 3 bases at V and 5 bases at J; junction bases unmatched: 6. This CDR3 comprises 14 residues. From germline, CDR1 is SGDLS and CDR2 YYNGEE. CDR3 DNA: TGTGCCAGCAGCGCAGACAGGGGGAGCGACGAGCAGTACTTC. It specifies CASSADRGSDEQYF.

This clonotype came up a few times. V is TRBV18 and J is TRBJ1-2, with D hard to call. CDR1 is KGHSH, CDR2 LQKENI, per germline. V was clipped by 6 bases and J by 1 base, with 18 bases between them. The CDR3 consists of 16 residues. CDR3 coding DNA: TGTGCCAGCTCCGAAGGCTTCGGCTACGGTAACTATGGCTACACCTTC. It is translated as CASSEGFGYGNYGYTF.

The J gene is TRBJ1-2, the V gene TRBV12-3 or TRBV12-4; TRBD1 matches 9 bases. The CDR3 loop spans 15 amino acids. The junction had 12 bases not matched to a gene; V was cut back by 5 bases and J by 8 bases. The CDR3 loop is CASSPEPGQGGGYTF. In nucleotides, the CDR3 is TGTGCCAGCAGTCCGGAACCGGGACAGGGAGGAGGCTACACCTTC.

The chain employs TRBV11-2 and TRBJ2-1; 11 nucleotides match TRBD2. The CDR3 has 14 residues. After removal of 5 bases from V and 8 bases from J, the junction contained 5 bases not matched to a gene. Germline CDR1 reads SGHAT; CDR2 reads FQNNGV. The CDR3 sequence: CASSRRGLADEQFF. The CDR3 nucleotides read TGTGCCAGCAGCCGAAGGGGACTAGCGGATGAGCAGTTCTTC.

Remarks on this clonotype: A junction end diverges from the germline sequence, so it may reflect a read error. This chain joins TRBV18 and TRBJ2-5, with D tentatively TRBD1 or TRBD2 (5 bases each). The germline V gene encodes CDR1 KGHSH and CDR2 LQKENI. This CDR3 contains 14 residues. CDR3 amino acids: CASPPPGRQETQYF. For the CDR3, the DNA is TGTGCCAGCCCACCTCCGGGGCGTCAAGAGACCCAGTACTTC. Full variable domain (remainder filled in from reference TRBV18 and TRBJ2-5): NAGVMQNPRHLVRRRGQEARLRCSPMKGHSHVYWYRQLPEEGLKFMVYLQKENIIDESGMPKERFSAEFPKEGPSILRIQQVVRGDSAAYFCASPPPGRQETQYFGPGTRLLVL.

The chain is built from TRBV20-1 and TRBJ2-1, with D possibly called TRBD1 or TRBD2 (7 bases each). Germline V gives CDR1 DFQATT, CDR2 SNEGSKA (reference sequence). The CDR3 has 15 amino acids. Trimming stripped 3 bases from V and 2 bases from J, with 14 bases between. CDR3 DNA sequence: TGCAGTGCTAGGGGGGGGGACAGTCCCTACAATGAGCAGTTCTTC. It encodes CSARGGDSPYNEQFF.

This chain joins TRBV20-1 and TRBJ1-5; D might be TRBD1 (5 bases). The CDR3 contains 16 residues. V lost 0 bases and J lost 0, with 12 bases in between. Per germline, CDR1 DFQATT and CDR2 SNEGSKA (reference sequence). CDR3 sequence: CSARDLRDYSNQPQHF. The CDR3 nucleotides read TGCAGTGCTAGAGATCTCAGGGATTATAGCAATCAGCCCCAGCATTTT.

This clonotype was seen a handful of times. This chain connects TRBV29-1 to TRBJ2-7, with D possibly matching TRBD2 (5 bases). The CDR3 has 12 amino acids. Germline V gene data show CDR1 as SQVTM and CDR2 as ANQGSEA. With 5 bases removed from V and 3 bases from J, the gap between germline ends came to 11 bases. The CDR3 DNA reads TGCAGCGTTAGAGGGCCCTTCTACGAGCAGTACTTC. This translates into CSVRGPFYEQYF.

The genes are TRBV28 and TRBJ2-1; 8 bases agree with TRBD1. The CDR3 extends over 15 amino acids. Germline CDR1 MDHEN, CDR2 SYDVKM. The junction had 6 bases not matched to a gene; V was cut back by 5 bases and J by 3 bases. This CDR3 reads CASSKAGTGYNEQFF. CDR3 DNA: TGTGCCAGCAGTAAAGCCGGGACAGGCTACAATGAGCAGTTCTTC.

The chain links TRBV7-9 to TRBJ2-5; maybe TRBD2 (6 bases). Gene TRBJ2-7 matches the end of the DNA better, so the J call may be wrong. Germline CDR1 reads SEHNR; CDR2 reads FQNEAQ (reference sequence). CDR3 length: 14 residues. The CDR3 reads CASSPGMGGYEQYF. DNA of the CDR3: TGTGCCAGCAGCCCCGGAATGGGGGGCTACGAGCAGTACTTC.